This is a list of T cell receptor beta chains from one sample in a study of blood T cell repertoires in COVID-19. Sequenced by immunoSEQ multiplex PCR; TCRdb stores in-frame clones only, minus some. The sample shows about 300,000 clones, roughly 91% of them seen only once. The sequenced material came from PBMCs or T cells enriched from blood (not recorded which). Every receptor here comes from a woman between 50 and 59 years old who had been exposed to COVID-19. Each CDR3 is given with its conserved first and last residue. The order of the fields is CDR3 length, V gene, J gene, clone size, D gene, CDR3 protein, CDR3 DNA. D genes are given only for firm matches. The listing skips clone size in some rows; elsewhere it reads once, few, many or a size class.

>16|TRBV3-1/TRBV3-2|TRBJ2-6|once|TRBD1
CASSLNRGYGANVLTF
TGTGCCAGCAGCCTGAACAGGGGTTATGGGGCCAACGTCCTGACTTTC
>17|TRBV10-1|TRBJ1-1|-|-
CASSWTGGTWGDTEAFF
TGCGCCAGCAGTTGGACTGGGGGTACCTGGGGGGACACTGAAGCTTTCTTT
>16|TRBV5-4|TRBJ2-1|-|-
CASSQAAGKIYNEQFF
TGTGCCAGCAGCCAGGCGGCAGGGAAAATTTACAATGAGCAGTTCTTC
>14|TRBV27|TRBJ1-1|-|TRBD1
CASSTLDRGGEAFF
TGTGCCAGCTCCACCCTGGACAGGGGCGGTGAAGCTTTCTTT
>17|TRBV28|TRBJ2-7|-|TRBD1
CASSPGTELLFSYEQYF
TGTGCCAGCAGTCCCGGGACAGAGCTCCTTTTCTCCTACGAGCAGTACTTC
>14|TRBV5-5|TRBJ2-7|-|TRBD1
CASSLVTGAYEQYF
TGTGCCAGCAGCTTGGTGACAGGGGCCTACGAGCAGTACTTC
>12|TRBV6-1|TRBJ1-2|-|-
CASSEEQYGYTF
TGTGCCAGCAGTGAAGAACAGTATGGCTACACCTTC
>11|TRBV20-1|TRBJ1-1|once|-
CSARPDREAFF
TGCAGTGCTAGGCCTGACAGGGAAGCTTTCTTT
>15|TRBV5-1|TRBJ2-1|-|TRBD2
CASSFRASGDNEQFF
TGCGCCAGCAGCTTTAGGGCTAGCGGGGACAATGAGCAGTTCTTC
>18|TRBV4-1|TRBJ2-1|-|TRBD1
CASSSRGRRTGGGNEQFF
TGCGCCAGCAGCAGTCGGGGAAGAAGGACAGGGGGAGGTAATGAGCAGTTCTTC
>16|TRBV18|TRBJ1-5|-|-
CASSLSPGQVNQPQHF
TGTGCCAGCTCACTATCACCGGGACAAGTCAATCAGCCCCAGCATTTT
>18|TRBV5-1|TRBJ1-1|-|-
CASSLEGLLAGVNTEAFF
TGCGCCAGCAGCTTGGAGGGATTGTTGGCAGGGGTGAACACTGAAGCTTTCTTT
>14|TRBV30|TRBJ2-1|-|TRBD1
CAWSSHRGWNEQFF
TGTGCCTGGAGTTCACACAGGGGTTGGAATGAGCAGTTCTTC
>13|TRBV7-8|TRBJ2-1|once|TRBD2
CASSLALAGEQFF
TGTGCCAGCAGCTTAGCTCTAGCGGGTGAGCAGTTCTTC
>13|TRBV6-4|TRBJ1-1|-|-
CASSDSGDTEAFF
TGTGCCAGCAGTGACTCAGGGGACACTGAAGCTTTCTTT
>14|TRBV7-2|TRBJ1-4|-|-
CASSSDGGREKLFF
TGTGCCAGCAGCTCCGACGGGGGGCGAGAAAAACTGTTTTTT
>14|TRBV3-1/TRBV3-2|TRBJ2-4|few|-
CASSTSEAKNIQYF
TGTGCCAGCAGCACCTCAGAAGCCAAAAACATTCAGTACTTC
>16|TRBV4-2|TRBJ2-2|-|TRBD2
CASSPRAGGGTGELFF
TGTGCCAGCAGCCCAAGAGCGGGGGGGGGCACCGGGGAGCTGTTTTTT
>14|TRBV19|TRBJ1-5|once|TRBD1
CASSSDRVGQPQHF
TGTGCCAGTAGTTCAGACAGGGTCGGTCAGCCCCAGCATTTT
>15|TRBV3-1/TRBV3-2|TRBJ1-1|-|TRBD1
CASSQPRTGYTEAFF
TGTGCCAGCAGCCAGCCTAGGACAGGGTACACTGAAGCTTTCTTT
>18|TRBV3-1/TRBV3-2|TRBJ1-2|-|TRBD1
CASSQVYQLGTGRYGYTF
TGTGCCAGCAGCCAAGTTTATCAGTTGGGGACAGGACGATATGGCTACACCTTC
>13|TRBV6-2/TRBV6-3|TRBJ2-4|-|TRBD1
CASTPLGQGIWYF
TGTGCCAGCACCCCCCTAGGACAGGGTATATGGTACTTC
>13|TRBV11-2|TRBJ2-7|-|TRBD1
CASGGQGPYEQYF
TGTGCCAGCGGCGGACAGGGCCCCTACGAGCAGTACTTC
>17|TRBV14|TRBJ2-3|-|TRBD2
CASSQWLAGTSTDTQYF
TGTGCCAGCAGCCAATGGCTAGCGGGGACTAGCACAGATACGCAGTATTTT
>12|TRBV30|TRBJ2-7|-|TRBD1
CAWGQGSYEQYF
TGTGCCTGGGGACAGGGGTCCTACGAGCAGTACTTC
>19|TRBV9|TRBJ2-2|-|-
CASSVLAAGIGLNTGELFF
TGTGCCAGCAGCGTTCTTGCCGCCGGGATAGGGTTGAACACCGGGGAGCTGTTTTTT
>14|TRBV19|TRBJ2-7|-|-
CASSIAGYAYEQYF
TGTGCCAGTAGTATAGCAGGGTATGCCTACGAGCAGTACTTC
>14|TRBV2|TRBJ2-7|-|-
CASRVVRSSYEQYF
TGTGCCAGCAGGGTTGTCAGAAGCTCCTACGAGCAGTACTTC